Each of the 6 T cell receptor beta chains below was sequenced from the same sample in a study of T cell responses to AZD1222 COVID-19 vaccine. Assay: immunoSEQ multiplex PCR; the TCRdb copy retains only in-frame clones and omits some. The table has 84,000 or so clones, 90% seen once; the top ten hold 2.5% to 4%. The specimen comprised peripheral blood, sampled 28 days after the second AZD1222 dose. The source of these receptors is an adult who received the AZD1222 COVID-19 vaccine.

This CDR3 reads CASSVELDQPQHF. The CDR3 DNA is TGTGCCAGCAGCGTAGAATTGGATCAGCCCCAGCATTTT. J is TRBJ1-5 and V is TRBV7-8; the D is unclear. The CDR3 has 13 residues. V was cut by 5 bases and J by 5 bases, with 10 bases left in between. Germline V lookup: CDR1 SGHVS, CDR2 FQNEAQ.

The rearrangement links TRBV24-1 to TRBJ2-1, with D perhaps matching TRBD1 (6 bases). Germline V gene data show CDR1 as KGHDR and CDR2 as SFDVKD. V lost 2 bases and J 0 bases, leaving 10 bases between the germline ends. CDR3 size: 16 residues. CDR3 in amino acids: CATSDSTGFSYNEQFF. The CDR3 DNA follows: TGTGCCACCAGTGATTCCACAGGGTTCTCCTACAATGAGCAGTTCTTC.

This chain uses TRBV29-1 with TRBJ1-2; 9 bases line up with TRBD1. The germline V gene encodes CDR1 SQVTM and CDR2 ANQGSEA. The V and J ends lost 7 bases and 7 bases, in that order; junction bases with no gene match: 13. The CDR3 is 14 residues long. Here the CDR3 DNA reads TGCAGCGCCACTGGACCCGGGACAGGGAGTGGCTACACCTTC. As protein: CSATGPGTGSGYTF.

The rearrangement links TRBV30 to TRBJ1-2; 7 bases agree with TRBD1. The CDR3 is 15 residues long. The V segment lost 0 bases and the J segment 7 bases; nucleotides outside the gene matches: 11. Germline CDR1 is GTSNPN and CDR2 is SVGIG (reference sequence). The CDR3 DNA reads TGTGCCTGGAGTGTGGGTTACAGGGGAGGGTTTGGCTACACCTTC. It encodes CAWSVGYRGGFGYTF.

The V gene is TRBV20-1, the J gene TRBJ1-1, with unresolved D. V shed 6 bases and J shed 5 bases, with 10 bases lying between them. Germline loops: CDR1 DFQATT, CDR2 SNEGSKA (reference sequence). CDR3 length equals 11 residues. CDR3 protein: CSASLITEAFF. CDR3 coding DNA: TGCAGTGCCTCTTTGATTACTGAAGCTTTCTTT.

This CDR3 reads CSASRPGPSQETQYF. The CDR3 DNA sequence: TGCAGTGCTAGTCGTCCGGGACCGAGCCAAGAGACCCAGTACTTC. This chain joins TRBV20-1 and TRBJ2-5, with D possibly called TRBD1 or TRBD2 (5 bases each). CDR3 size: 15 residues. CDR1 is DFQATT, CDR2 SNEGSKA, per germline (reference sequence). Trimming removed 3 bases from V and 1 base from J, with 15 bases in between.